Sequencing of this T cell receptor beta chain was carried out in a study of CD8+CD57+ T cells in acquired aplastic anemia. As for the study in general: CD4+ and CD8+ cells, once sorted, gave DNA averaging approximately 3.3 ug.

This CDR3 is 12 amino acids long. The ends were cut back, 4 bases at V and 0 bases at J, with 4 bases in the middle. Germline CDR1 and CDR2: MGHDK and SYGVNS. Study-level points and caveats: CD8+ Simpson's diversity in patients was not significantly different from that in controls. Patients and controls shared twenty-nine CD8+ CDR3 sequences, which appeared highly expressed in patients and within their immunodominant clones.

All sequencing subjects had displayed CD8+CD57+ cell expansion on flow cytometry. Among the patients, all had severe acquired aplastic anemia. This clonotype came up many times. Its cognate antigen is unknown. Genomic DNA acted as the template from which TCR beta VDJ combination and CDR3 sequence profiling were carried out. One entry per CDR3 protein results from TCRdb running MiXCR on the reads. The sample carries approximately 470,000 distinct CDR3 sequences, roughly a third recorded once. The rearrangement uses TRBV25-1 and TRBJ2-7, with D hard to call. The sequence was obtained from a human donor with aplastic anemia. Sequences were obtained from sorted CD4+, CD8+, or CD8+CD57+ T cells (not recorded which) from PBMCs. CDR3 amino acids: CASSGVSYEQYF. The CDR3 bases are TGTGCCAGCAGTGGGGTCTCCTACGAGCAGTACTTC.